This TCR beta chain derives from a study of T cell responses to AZD1222 COVID-19 vaccine. Study-wide results and limits: Spike-specific TCR breadth and depth both grew after two AZD1222 doses. Variant regions that are unmutated are reportedly the target of nearly half of spike-specific TCRs.

As for this clone: The antigen is not known.

This CDR3 comprises 16 residues. Trimming pared 4 bases from V and 4 bases from J, leaving 19 bases between. Germline V CDR1 and CDR2: LNHDA, SQIVND (reference sequence). Measured with immunoSEQ multiplex PCR; TCRdb has only the in-frame clones, and not every one. The sample includes over 200,000 clones, roughly 94% of them seen just once. The starting material was peripheral blood, obtained 28 days after the second dose of the MenACWY control vaccine. The receptor was derived from an adult who received the MenACWY meningococcal vaccine as a control. The chain is built from TRBV19 and TRBJ1-2; the D gene is possibly TRBD1 (6 bases). CDR3 in amino acids: CASSTSDSLFSYGYTF. The CDR3 bases are TGTGCCAGTAGTACCTCGGACAGCTTATTTAGCTATGGCTACACCTTC.